This is a list of T cell receptor beta chains from one sample in a study of shared clonotypes between healthy human individuals. TCRdb's copy holds only in-frame clones and misses some; the assay was immunoSEQ multiplex PCR. The profile covers under 850,000 clones, with 92% appearing a single time and about 24% taken by the ten largest. Sequencing was done on a sample of naive CD8+ T cells sorted from blood. Receptor source: a man under 40 in good health. Both conserved end residues are part of each CDR3. Fields, in order: V gene, J gene, clone size, D gene, CDR3 DNA, CDR3 protein. A D gene is named only where the DNA matches it firmly. Clone size is stated in some rows and not others, as once, few, many or a class when expanded.

V gene: TRBV6-5
J gene: TRBJ1-5
clone size: few
D gene: NA
CDR3 DNA: TGTGCCAGCAGTTCTCCGGGGTATCAGCCCCAGCATTTT
CDR3 protein: CASSSPGYQPQHF

V gene: TRBV5-6
J gene: TRBJ2-7
clone size: NA
D gene: TRBD2
CDR3 DNA: TGTGCCAGCAGCCTCTGGACTAGCGATTACGAGCAGTACTTC
CDR3 protein: CASSLWTSDYEQYF

V gene: TRBV7-9
J gene: TRBJ1-2
clone size: NA
D gene: NA
CDR3 DNA: TGTGCCAGCAGCGTACCCAGGGGAGCAAACTATGGCTACACCTTC
CDR3 protein: CASSVPRGANYGYTF

V gene: TRBV9
J gene: TRBJ1-1
clone size: NA
D gene: TRBD1
CDR3 DNA: TGTGCCAGCAGCCCATGGGACAGCCCGGACCCTGAAGCTTTCTTT
CDR3 protein: CASSPWDSPDPEAFF

V gene: TRBV19
J gene: TRBJ2-3
clone size: NA
D gene: TRBD1
CDR3 DNA: TGTGCCAGTAGTATTTTCGGACAGGGGACCGATACGCAGTATTTT
CDR3 protein: CASSIFGQGTDTQYF

V gene: TRBV29-1
J gene: TRBJ1-1
clone size: NA
D gene: TRBD1
CDR3 DNA: TGCAGCGCCGACAGGGATGCGGGCACTGAAGCTTTCTTT
CDR3 protein: CSADRDAGTEAFF

V gene: TRBV4-3
J gene: TRBJ1-2
clone size: NA
D gene: NA
CDR3 DNA: TGCGCCAGCAGCCAAGCTAGGGGCAGCTCTCTTGGCTACACCTTC
CDR3 protein: CASSQARGSSLGYTF

V gene: TRBV27
J gene: TRBJ2-7
clone size: NA
D gene: NA
CDR3 DNA: TGTGCCAGCAGTCTACAGGGACCCTACGAGCAGTACTTC
CDR3 protein: CASSLQGPYEQYF

V gene: TRBV18
J gene: TRBJ2-1
clone size: NA
D gene: NA
CDR3 DNA: TGTGCCAGCTCACCAAACAGTTTCCCAACGTGGGGTGAGCAGTTCTTC
CDR3 protein: CASSPNSFPTWGEQFF

V gene: TRBV10-2
J gene: TRBJ2-3
clone size: NA
D gene: NA
CDR3 DNA: TGCGCCCGCTCTACGGGAGTCACAGATACGCAGTATTTT
CDR3 protein: CARSTGVTDTQYF

V gene: TRBV10-3
J gene: TRBJ1-1
clone size: NA
D gene: NA
CDR3 DNA: TGTGCCATCAGTGAGTCCCCAGGGAGCACTGAAGCTTTCTTT
CDR3 protein: CAISESPGSTEAFF

V gene: TRBV27
J gene: TRBJ2-7
clone size: NA
D gene: TRBD2
CDR3 DNA: TGTGCCAGCTCCTCGGGGGGGGCAGGGGCCTACGAGCAGTACTTC
CDR3 protein: CASSSGGAGAYEQYF

V gene: TRBV18
J gene: TRBJ2-1
clone size: NA
D gene: TRBD1
CDR3 DNA: TGTGCCAGCTCACGTTCAGGGGGCGCGATGTGGGCATACAATGAGCAGTTCTTC
CDR3 protein: CASSRSGGAMWAYNEQFF

V gene: TRBV7-9
J gene: TRBJ2-7
clone size: NA
D gene: NA
CDR3 DNA: TGTGCCAGCAGCTACCATCCCGGGGAGCAGTACTTC
CDR3 protein: CASSYHPGEQYF

V gene: TRBV4-1
J gene: TRBJ1-2
clone size: NA
D gene: NA
CDR3 DNA: TGCGCCAGCAGCCAAGATCAAGCGCCCCCAGGGACCTATGGCTACACCTTC
CDR3 protein: CASSQDQAPPGTYGYTF

V gene: TRBV28
J gene: TRBJ2-7
clone size: once
D gene: NA
CDR3 DNA: TGTGCCAGCATAAAGGGTTTGAAGGGGGTCCCGTACGAGCAGTACTTC
CDR3 protein: CASIKGLKGVPYEQYF

V gene: TRBV9
J gene: TRBJ1-1
clone size: NA
D gene: NA
CDR3 DNA: TGTGCCAGCAGCGTAGAGAACAGGGTGGTCAGGGACACTGAAGCTTTCTTT
CDR3 protein: CASSVENRVVRDTEAFF

V gene: TRBV4-1
J gene: TRBJ1-1
clone size: once
D gene: NA
CDR3 DNA: TGCGCCAGCAGCCAAGTTGCAACCACCAATTTAGCAGCTTTCTTT
CDR3 protein: CASSQVATTNLAAFF

V gene: TRBV14
J gene: TRBJ1-4
clone size: NA
D gene: NA
CDR3 DNA: TGTGCCAGCAGCCAAGAAGGGTCGGGGACAACTAATGAAAAACTGTTTTTT
CDR3 protein: CASSQEGSGTTNEKLFF

V gene: TRBV7-8
J gene: TRBJ2-7
clone size: NA
D gene: TRBD2
CDR3 DNA: TGTGCCAGCAGCACTACGGGGGGGCCCTACGAGCAGTACTTC
CDR3 protein: CASSTTGGPYEQYF

V gene: TRBV7-2
J gene: TRBJ1-3
clone size: NA
D gene: NA
CDR3 DNA: TGTGCCAGCAGCTCACTCAGAGTTCACTCTGGAAACACCATATATTTT
CDR3 protein: CASSSLRVHSGNTIYF

V gene: TRBV11-2
J gene: TRBJ2-2
clone size: NA
D gene: NA
CDR3 DNA: TGTGCCAGCAGCCTAGAGGGAACGGGCACCGGGGAGCTGTTTTTT
CDR3 protein: CASSLEGTGTGELFF

V gene: TRBV7-6
J gene: TRBJ1-4
clone size: NA
D gene: NA
CDR3 DNA: TGTGCCAGCAGCTCAAGGACTGGTAATGAAAAACTGTTTTTT
CDR3 protein: CASSSRTGNEKLFF

V gene: TRBV18
J gene: TRBJ1-1
clone size: NA
D gene: NA
CDR3 DNA: TGTGCCAGCTCACCACCGGACAGTAACACTGAAGCTTTCTTT
CDR3 protein: CASSPPDSNTEAFF

V gene: TRBV30
J gene: TRBJ1-5
clone size: few
D gene: NA
CDR3 DNA: TGTGCCTGGAGTCCCGGCCAGGGGAATCAGCCCCAGCATTTT
CDR3 protein: CAWSPGQGNQPQHF

V gene: TRBV27
J gene: TRBJ2-1
clone size: NA
D gene: NA
CDR3 DNA: TGTGCCAGCAGTTTATCTGGGCAGGGTGGCGATGAGCAGTTCTTC
CDR3 protein: CASSLSGQGGDEQFF

V gene: TRBV7-9
J gene: TRBJ2-4
clone size: NA
D gene: TRBD1
CDR3 DNA: TGTGCCAGCAGCCCCCGGACAGGGGGAAGAAACATTCAGTACTTC
CDR3 protein: CASSPRTGGRNIQYF

V gene: TRBV9
J gene: TRBJ1-1
clone size: NA
D gene: TRBD1
CDR3 DNA: TGTGCCAGCAGCCCGCGGACAGGAACAGAAGCTTTCTTT
CDR3 protein: CASSPRTGTEAFF

V gene: TRBV7-6
J gene: TRBJ2-1
clone size: NA
D gene: TRBD2
CDR3 DNA: TGTGCCAGCAGCCTGGGACTAGCGGGAGTGGAGAATGAGCAGTTCTTC
CDR3 protein: CASSLGLAGVENEQFF